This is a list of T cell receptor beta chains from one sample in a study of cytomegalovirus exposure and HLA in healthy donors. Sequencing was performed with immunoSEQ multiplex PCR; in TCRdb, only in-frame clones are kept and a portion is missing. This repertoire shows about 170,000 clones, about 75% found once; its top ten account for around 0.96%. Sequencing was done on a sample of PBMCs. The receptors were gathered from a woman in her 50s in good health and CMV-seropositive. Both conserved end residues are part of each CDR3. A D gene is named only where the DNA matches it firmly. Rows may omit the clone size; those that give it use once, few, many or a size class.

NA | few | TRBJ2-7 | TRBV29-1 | TGCAGCGCAGGGGTGGGACACTACGAGCAGTACTTC | CSAGVGHYEQYF
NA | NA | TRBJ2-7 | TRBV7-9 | TGTGCCAGCAGCTTCGAGACTAGCTCCTACGAGCAGTACTTC | CASSFETSSYEQYF
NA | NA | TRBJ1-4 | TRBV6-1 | TGTGCCGCCCAGGTGGCAACTAATGAAAAACTGTTTTTT | CAAQVATNEKLFF
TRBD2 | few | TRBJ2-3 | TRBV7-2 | TGTGCCAGCAGCCTAGCGGGGGGGGCAGATACGCAGTATTTT | CASSLAGGADTQYF
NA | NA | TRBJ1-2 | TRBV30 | TGTGCCTGGAGTACAGGGTATGGCTACACCTTC | CAWSTGYGYTF
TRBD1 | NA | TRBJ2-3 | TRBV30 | TGTGCCTGGGAGGGGACAGGGGGGAGACTAGCCCCAGATACGCAGTATTTT | CAWEGTGGRLAPDTQYF
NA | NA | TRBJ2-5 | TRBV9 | TGTGCCAGCAGCGTATCCGGACACACAAACCAAGAGACCCAGTACTTC | CASSVSGHTNQETQYF
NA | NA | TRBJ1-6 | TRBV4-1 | TGCGCCAGCAGCCAACGGACAGAGTTTAATTCACCCCTCCACTTT | CASSQRTEFNSPLHF
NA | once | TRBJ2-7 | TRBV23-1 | TGCGCCAGCAGTCAATGGGCAGCACCCTACGAGCAGTACTTC | CASSQWAAPYEQYF
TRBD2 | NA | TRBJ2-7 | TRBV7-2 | TGTGCCAGCAGCCTAGGGACTAGCGGGGGGCGCTACGAGCAGTACTTC | CASSLGTSGGRYEQYF
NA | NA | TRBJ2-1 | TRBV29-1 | TGCAGCGCCCCCAAGGCGGGCTCCTACAATGAGCAGTTCTTC | CSAPKAGSYNEQFF
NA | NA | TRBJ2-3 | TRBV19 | TGTGCCAGTGGAGGGACTTTGAAGGGGACGCAGTATTTT | CASGGTLKGTQYF
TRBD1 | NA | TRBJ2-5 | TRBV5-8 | TGTGCCAGCAGTTACAGGGGGGAGACCCAGTACTTC | CASSYRGETQYF
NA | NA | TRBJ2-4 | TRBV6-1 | TGTGCCAGCAGTGGATACAACCAGGGGTCCAAAAACATTCAGTACTTC | CASSGYNQGSKNIQYF
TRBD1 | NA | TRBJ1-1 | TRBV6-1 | TGTGCCAGCAGGGGACAGGGGGCGACTCCCTCTGAAGCTTTCTTT | CASRGQGATPSEAFF
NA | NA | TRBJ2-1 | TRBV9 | TGTGCCAGCAGCGTAGGGGAGGGGGAAGGGCAGTTCTTC | CASSVGEGEGQFF
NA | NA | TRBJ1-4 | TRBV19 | TGTGCCAGTAGTATAGGATCCCGGGAAAAACTATTTTTT | CASSIGSREKLFF
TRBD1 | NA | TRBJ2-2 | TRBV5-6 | TGTGCCAGCAGCTTTTACCAGGACAGGGGGCAAGGGAACACCGGGGAGCTGTTTTTT | CASSFYQDRGQGNTGELFF
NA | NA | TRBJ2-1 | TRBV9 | TGTGCCAGCAGCGTAGAACAGGGCGGTATCTACAATGAGCAGTTCTTC | CASSVEQGGIYNEQFF
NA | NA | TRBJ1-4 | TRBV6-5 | TGTGCCAGCAGTTACTCCTTGAATGAAAAACTGTTTTTT | CASSYSLNEKLFF
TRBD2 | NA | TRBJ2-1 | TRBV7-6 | TGTGCCAGCAGCTTATCAGCGGGGGGCGGTAATGAGCAGTTCTTC | CASSLSAGGGNEQFF
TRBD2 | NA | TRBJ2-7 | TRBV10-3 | TGTGCCATCGGGCTAGCGGGAGCTGTTAAGCAGTACTTC | CAIGLAGAVKQYF
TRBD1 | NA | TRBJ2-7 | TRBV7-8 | TGTGCCAGCAGCAAGACGACAGGGGGGAGCTCCTACGAGCAGTACTTC | CASSKTTGGSSYEQYF
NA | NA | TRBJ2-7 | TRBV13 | TGTGCCAGCAGCTTAGCGTCCGAGCAGTACTTC | CASSLASEQYF
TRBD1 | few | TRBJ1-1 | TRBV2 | TGTGCCAGCAGCTACAACAGGGGGCGTAGCACTGAAGCTTTCTTT | CASSYNRGRSTEAFF
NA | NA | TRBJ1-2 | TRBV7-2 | TGTGCCAGCAGTTCAGGGACACCAGAAGGAAAAAAGGATGGCTACACCTTC | CASSSGTPEGKKDGYTF
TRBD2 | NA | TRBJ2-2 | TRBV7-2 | TGTGCCAGCAAGGGCGGGGGGGCAGTCGGGGAGCTGTTTTTT | CASKGGGAVGELFF
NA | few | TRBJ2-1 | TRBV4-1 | TGCGCCAGCAGCCAAGATGGAGTAGAACTAACTAAGACCTACAATGAGCAGTTCTTC | CASSQDGVELTKTYNEQFF
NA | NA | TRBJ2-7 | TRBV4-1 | TGCGCCAGCAGCCAAGAGTTAGCCAGCCCCTACGAGCAGTACTTC | CASSQELASPYEQYF
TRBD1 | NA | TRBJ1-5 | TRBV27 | TGTGCCAGCAGTCCCCGGGACAGGGGGGTTCAGCCCCAGCATTTT | CASSPRDRGVQPQHF
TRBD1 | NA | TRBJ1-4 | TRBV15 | TGTGCCACCAGCAGGGACAGGGGGCTGTTTTTT | CATSRDRGLFF
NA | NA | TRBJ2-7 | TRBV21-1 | TGTGCCAGCAGCAAAGGTTGGGACAGGGCCTCCTACGAGCAGTACTTC | CASSKGWDRASYEQYF
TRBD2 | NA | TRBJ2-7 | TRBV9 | TGTGCCAGCAGCGTCACTAGCGGGAGCTTCTACGAGCAGTACTTC | CASSVTSGSFYEQYF
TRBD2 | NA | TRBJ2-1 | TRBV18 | TGTGCCAGCTCACCAAGGACTAGCGGATACAATGAGCAGTTCTTC | CASSPRTSGYNEQFF
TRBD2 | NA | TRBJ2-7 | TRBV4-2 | TGTGCCAGCAGCCGAAGACTTGCGGGAGGCTCCCCTTACGAGCAGTACTTC | CASSRRLAGGSPYEQYF
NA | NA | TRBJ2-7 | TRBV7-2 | TGTGCCAGCAGCTTAGGGGTGGCGGTCACATCCTACGAGCAGTACTTC | CASSLGVAVTSYEQYF
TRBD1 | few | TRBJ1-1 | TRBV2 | TGTGCCAGCAGGGACAGGGGGGCCTTGAACACTGAAGCTTTCTTT | CASRDRGALNTEAFF
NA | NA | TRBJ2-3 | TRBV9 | TGTGCCAGCAGCATACAGTCCGTCGACAATACGCAGTATTTT | CASSIQSVDNTQYF
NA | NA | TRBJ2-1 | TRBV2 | TGTGCCAGCAGTGAAGTTGACTCCAACCTCTCCTACAATGAGCAGTTCTTC | CASSEVDSNLSYNEQFF
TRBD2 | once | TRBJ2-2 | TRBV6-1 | TGTGCCAGCAGTGAAGCCGGTCTAGCGGGAGTCGTCACCGGGGAGCTGTTTTTT | CASSEAGLAGVVTGELFF
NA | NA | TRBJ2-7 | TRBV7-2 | TGTGCCAGCAGCTGGAGAGGGGGAAACGAGCAGTACTTC | CASSWRGGNEQYF
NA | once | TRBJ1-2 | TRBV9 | TGTGCCAGCAGCGTAGTTGGCCAGGGCACTGGCTACACCTTC | CASSVVGQGTGYTF
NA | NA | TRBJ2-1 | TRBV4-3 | TGCGCCAGCAGCCAAGAGAGGGCACCGGGGAATGAGCAGTTCTTC | CASSQERAPGNEQFF
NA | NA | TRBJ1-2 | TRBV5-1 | TGCGCCAGCAGCACCGGGACATTGGACGGAGGCTACACCTTC | CASSTGTLDGGYTF
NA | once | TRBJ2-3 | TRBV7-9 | TGTGCCAGCAGCTCCGGGGAGCATACGCAGTATTTT | CASSSGEHTQYF
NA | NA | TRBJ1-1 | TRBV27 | TGTGCCAGCAGACAGGGTCTGAACACTGAAGCTTTCTTT | CASRQGLNTEAFF
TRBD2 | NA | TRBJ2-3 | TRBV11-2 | TGTGCCAGCAGCTTTGGGGGGGAGGGAACGCAGTATTTT | CASSFGGEGTQYF
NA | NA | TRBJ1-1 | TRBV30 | TGTGCCTGGAGTGTCCGTTCTGAAGCTTTCTTT | CAWSVRSEAFF